These 9 T cell receptor beta chains share one sample of origin, sequenced in a study of beta chain features in type 1 diabetes. Investigators reverse transcribed all isolated RNA, so they sequenced expressed TCRB transcripts. Clones were sequenced by immunoSEQ multiplex PCR, and TCRdb holds only the in-frame ones, with some missing. This table has 850,000 to 900,000 clones, roughly 16% appearing once. The source material was naive CD4+ T cells from blood. All receptors derive from a woman aged 18-35 years in good health.

This chain joins TRBV4-3 and TRBJ2-5; 8 positions agree with TRBD2. This CDR3 has 14 amino acids. Germline loops: CDR1 LGHNA, CDR2 YSLEER. V shed 0 bases, J shed 4 bases, and the junction held 1 base outside the gene matches. CDR3 DNA sequence: TGCGCCAGCAGCCAAGATCGGGGGGGAGAGACCCAGTACTTC. Its protein product is CASSQDRGGETQYF.

CDR3 sequence: CASSGGQGQETQYF. CDR3 sequence (DNA): TGTGCCAGCAGTGGAGGACAGGGACAAGAGACCCAGTACTTC. The chain carries TRBV6-1 and TRBJ2-5; 8 nucleotides agree with TRBD1. The CDR3 contains 14 residues. Germline CDR1 and CDR2: MNHNS and SASEGT. V lost 4 bases and J lost 2; bases outside the gene matches: 3.

The chain links TRBV2 to TRBJ2-5, with D tentatively TRBD1 or TRBD2 (6 bases each). CDR3 length equals 15 residues. Germline assignment: CDR1 SNHLY and CDR2 FYNNEI. Deletions cut 7 bases from V and 5 bases from J, with 20 bases between. The CDR3 nucleotides are TGTGCCAGCATCGGGGGCTGGGGGGTCGGTGAGACCCAGTACTTC. As protein: CASIGGWGVGETQYF. Full variable domain (rest looked up from reference TRBV2 and TRBJ2-5): EPEVTQTPSHQVTQMGQEVILRCVPISNHLYFYWYRQILGQKVEFLVSFYNNEISEKSEIFDDQFSVERPDGSNFTLKIRSTKLEDSAMYFCASIGGWGVGETQYFGPGTRLLVL.

This chain joins TRBV28 and TRBJ2-7; TRBD2 matches at 7 bases. The CDR3 has 14 amino acids. V trimming: 4 bases; J trimming: 7 bases; junction bases outside the gene matches: 10. The V gene's germline CDR1 is MDHEN and CDR2 SYDVKM. The CDR3 is CASSSPYRAGEQYF. In DNA form, the CDR3 reads TGTGCCAGCAGTTCTCCCTACCGAGCGGGAGAGCAGTACTTC.

CDR3 DNA: TGCGCCAGCAGCAATGGGGGACTAGCGAGCCCCCGGGTCTACGAGCAGTACTTC. Amino acid sequence: CASSNGGLASPRVYEQYF. The chain recombines TRBV5-1 with TRBJ2-7; 10 bases agree with TRBD2. The ends lost 4 bases at V and 3 bases at J; junction bases unmatched: 16. The length of the CDR3 is 18 residues. Germline CDR1 is SGHRS and CDR2 is YFSETQ.

The rearrangement joins TRBV4-1 to TRBJ2-1; the match to TRBD2 covers 14 bases. Trimming removed 4 bases from V and 6 bases from J; junction bases left unmatched: 5. CDR3 length: 16 amino acids. Germline-derived CDR1 and CDR2 are MGHRA and YSYEKL. The CDR3 spells CASSPTGTSGSNEQFF. The CDR3 DNA follows: TGCGCCAGCAGCCCAACCGGGACTAGCGGGAGCAATGAGCAGTTCTTC.

This clone has a handful of counts. The chain links TRBV10-3 to TRBJ2-5; D gene ambiguous. This CDR3 has 13 residues. The ends were cut back, 9 bases at V and 1 base at J, with 12 bases in the middle. The V gene's germline CDR1 is ENHRY and CDR2 SYGVKD. CDR3 amino acids: CAIKPGIQETQYF. The CDR3 DNA reads TGTGCCATTAAGCCGGGCATCCAAGAGACCCAGTACTTC.

This clone was picked up a small number of times. The V and J genes are TRBV19 and TRBJ2-2, with D tentatively TRBD2 (5 bases). Germline V gives CDR1 LNHDA, CDR2 SQIVND (reference sequence). The V gene lost 6 bases and the J gene lost 3 bases, with 11 bases spanning the gap. The CDR3 consists of 14 residues. The CDR3 here is CASSPGYYTGELFF. Written as DNA, the CDR3 is TGTGCCAGTAGCCCGGGATACTACACCGGGGAGCTGTTTTTT. The whole variable domain, remainder taken from reference TRBV19 and TRBJ2-2, is DGGITQSPKYLFRKEGQNVTLSCEQNLNHDAMYWYRQDPGQGLRLIYYSQIVNDFQKGDIAEGYSVSREKKESFPLTVTSAQKNPTAFYLCASSPGYYTGELFFGEGSRLTVL.

The rearrangement joins TRBV28 to TRBJ1-1; the match to TRBD1 covers 7 bases. The CDR3 consists of 16 residues. The germline CDR1 and CDR2 sequences are MDHEN and SYDVKM. J gave up 1 base and V 6 bases, and 11 bases lay outside the gene matches. This chain's CDR3 is CASSPLGTAKNTEAFF. CDR3 nucleotides: TGTGCCAGCAGCCCATTAGGGACAGCAAAGAACACTGAAGCTTTCTTT.